This T cell receptor (beta chain) was sequenced during a study of breast tumors, draining lymph nodes, adjacent tissues. This CDR3 contains 17 residues. After removal of 0 bases from V and 8 bases from J, the junction contained 11 bases not matched to a gene. Germline values: CDR1 LGHDT, CDR2 YNNKEL (reference sequence). This clonotype came up a few times. Its cognate antigen is unknown. General study findings and limits: Data fit most tumor T cells coming from lymph node, expanding in tumor. Tumor repertoires ranked between lymph nodes and nontumor tissue in diversity, with V and J gene preferences.

Each CDR3 protein gets one entry after TCRdb re-called the multiplex PCR reads with MiXCR. The sample holds around 43,000 distinct CDR3 sequences; about 21% are singletons and the top ten take 6.5% to 8%. Material: breast tumor tissue. The V and J genes are TRBV3-1 and TRBJ2-1; TRBD2 matches at 9 bases. The sequence was collected from a female donor with breast cancer. Some clones in this sample may be carry-over from other donors' samples. The CDR3 is CASSQEGAGGPWDEQFF. The DNA of the CDR3 is TGTGCCAGCAGCCAAGAGGGGGCGGGAGGGCCCTGGGATGAGCAGTTCTTC.